Listed here are 5 T cell receptor beta chains from one sample, sequenced in a study of cytomegalovirus exposure and HLA in healthy donors listed by TCRdb under 2017. Library generation was performed with the immunoSEQ multiplex PCR assay. For the multiplex PCR, a mixture combining 60 forward primers for TCR Vbeta segments and 13 reverse primers for TCR Jbeta segments was used. TCRdb provides this immuneACCESS table in a form limited to in-frame rearrangements. Some clones are lacking; in checked studies, under half of them reflect an unresolved V gene, and why the rest are absent is not known. Here the sample has about 120,000 clones; less than 80% occur a single time. The ten most abundant clones make up roughly 10% of the sample. The sequenced sample consisted of PBMCs. The origin of the receptors is a middle-aged woman in good health and CMV-seropositive.

The chain employs TRBV9 and TRBJ1-2; 7 bases line up with TRBD1. J lost 6 bases, V lost 2 bases, and 16 bases had no gene match. There are 17 residues in the CDR3. The germline V gene has CDR1 SGDLS and CDR2 YYNGEE. CDR3 region: CASSVGGGETLPHGYTF. DNA of the CDR3: TGTGCCAGCAGCGTTGGAGGGGGCGAAACCCTACCCCATGGCTACACCTTC.

V gene TRBV7-2 combines with J gene TRBJ2-7; 8 bases fit TRBD1. J was trimmed by 6 bases and V by 2 bases; bases with no gene match: 6. The CDR3 is made up of 14 amino acids. CDR1 and CDR2 (germline): SGHTA, FQGNSA. The CDR3 coding sequence is TGTGCCAGCAGCTTATGGGGACAGGTCTTCGAGCAGTACTTC. It encodes CASSLWGQVFEQYF.

The genes are TRBV9 and TRBJ2-1, with 11 bases lining up with TRBD2. The CDR3 sequence is 16 residues long. Germline V gene data show CDR1 as SGDLS and CDR2 as YYNGEE. The trim removed 0 bases at V and 4 bases at J, leaving 3 bases unmatched. Written as DNA, the CDR3 is TGTGCCAGCAGCGTAGAGGGGACTAGCGGATACAATGAGCAGTTCTTC. Its protein is CASSVEGTSGYNEQFF.

This clone was observed a few times. This chain uses TRBV11-1 with TRBJ2-5; 8 bases match TRBD1. There are 13 residues in the CDR3. Germline V CDR1 and CDR2: SGHAT, FQDESV (reference sequence). V shed 5 bases and J 6 bases; nucleotides not matched to a gene: 5. CDR3 sequence reads: CASSLDRAQTQYF. The CDR3 coding sequence is TGTGCCAGCAGCCTGGACAGGGCTCAGACCCAGTACTTC.

This clone appeared a few times. The J gene is TRBJ2-7, the V gene TRBV27; D is unresolved. CDR3 size: 14 residues. The germline gives CDR1 MNHEY, CDR2 SMNVEV (reference sequence). Trimming removed 3 bases from V and 1 base from J, with 10 bases in between. In DNA form, the CDR3 reads TGTGCCAGCAGTTTTTCCGCGGTGTCCTACGAGCAGTACTTC. Translation gives CASSFSAVSYEQYF.